These 32 T cell receptor beta chains were sequenced from one sample in a study of T cell responses to AZD1222 COVID-19 vaccine. Sequencing used immunoSEQ multiplex PCR; TCRdb keeps in-frame clones, though not all of them. The sample has about 130,000 clones, about 88% seen once. The specimen comprised peripheral blood, sampled 28 days after the second AZD1222 dose. These receptors all come from an adult who received the AZD1222 COVID-19 vaccine.

The rearrangement uses TRBV5-1 and TRBJ1-1; D is unresolved. V lost 5 bases and J 6 bases, leaving 14 bases between the germline ends. This CDR3 is 13 amino acids long. CDR1 and CDR2 (germline): SGHRS, YFSETQ. The CDR3 sequence is CASSTGSGPEAFF. The CDR3 coding sequence is TGCGCCAGCAGTACCGGCAGCGGGCCTGAAGCTTTCTTT. Full variable domain (missing parts from reference TRBV5-1 and TRBJ1-1): KAGVTQTPRYLIKTRGQQVTLSCSPISGHRSVSWYQQTPGQGLQFLFEYFSETQRNKGNFPGRFSGRQFSNSRSEMNVSTLELGDSALYLCASSTGSGPEAFFGQGTRLTVV.

This clone came up once. The CDR3 coding sequence is TGTGCCAGCAGCTTAGATGTCCAGCCCCAGCATTTT. This translates into CASSLDVQPQHF. This chain joins TRBV7-2 and TRBJ1-5; D remains unclear. V was clipped by 1 base and J by 7 bases, with 5 bases between them. This CDR3 has 12 amino acids. CDR1 is SGHTA, CDR2 FQGNSA, per germline.

This sequence joins TRBV6-5 and TRBJ1-6, with D perhaps matching TRBD1 (5 bases). CDR1 is MNHEY, CDR2 SVGAGI, per germline. The CDR3 consists of 14 residues. With 2 bases removed from V and 7 bases from J, the gap between germline ends came to 9 bases. The CDR3 DNA sequence: TGTGCCAGCAGTTACGACCGGGACAATTCACCCCTCCACTTT. Translating gives CASSYDRDNSPLHF.

The genes are TRBV10-3 and TRBJ2-3, with D perhaps TRBD2 (5 bases). The CDR3 spans 13 residues. V lost 9 bases and J lost 1, with 11 bases in between. Germline lookup yields CDR1 ENHRY and CDR2 SYGVKD. The CDR3 DNA follows: TGTGCCATAGAAGGAGCGGGCACAGATACGCAGTATTTT. Encoded protein: CAIEGAGTDTQYF.

The chain recombines TRBV5-1 with TRBJ1-2, with 7 bases fitting TRBD1. This CDR3 has 15 residues. The V gene's germline CDR1 is SGHRS and CDR2 YFSETQ. After removal of 3 bases from V and 8 bases from J, the junction contained 13 bases not matched to a gene. As DNA, the CDR3 is TGCGCCAGCAGCTCCACCTACAGGGGCCCCTACGGCTACACCTTC. Its translation: CASSSTYRGPYGYTF.

This clone was found once. This chain joins TRBV19 and TRBJ2-1; 8 nucleotides match TRBD1. The germline CDR1 and CDR2 sequences are LNHDA and SQIVND (reference sequence). Trimming at V came to 4 bases and at J to 2 bases, leaving 10 bases not matched to a gene. The CDR3 runs to 17 residues. CDR3 region: CASSRIPGQDTYNEQFF. CDR3 sequence (DNA): TGTGCCAGTAGTAGAATACCGGGACAGGATACCTACAATGAGCAGTTCTTC. The full variable domain, in which reference TRBV19 and TRBJ2-1 provide the parts outside the CDR3, is DGGITQSPKYLFRKEGQNVTLSCEQNLNHDAMYWYRQDPGQGLRLIYYSQIVNDFQKGDIAEGYSVSREKKESFPLTVTSAQKNPTAFYLCASSRIPGQDTYNEQFFGPGTRLTVL.

The J gene is TRBJ2-7, the V gene TRBV6-5; D assignment may be TRBD1 or TRBD2 (5 bases each). CDR3 length: 13 residues. V was clipped by 8 bases and J by 2 bases, with 13 bases between them. Germline V gives CDR1 MNHEY, CDR2 SVGAGI. The CDR3 nucleotides read TGTGCCAGCGTCGGGCAGGGACCCTACGAGCAGTACTTC. It codes for CASVGQGPYEQYF.

The chain links TRBV7-9 to TRBJ1-2; the D is unclear. The V and J ends lost 1 base and 4 bases respectively, with 16 bases between them. CDR3 size: 16 residues. In germline, CDR1 is SEHNR, CDR2 FQNEAQ (reference sequence). CDR3 loop: CASSLGGTDAVYGYTF. The CDR3 bases are TGTGCCAGCAGCTTAGGAGGCACCGACGCCGTCTATGGCTACACCTTC.

This rearrangement joins TRBV9 to TRBJ2-5; 8 bases are a match to TRBD2. The CDR3 extends over 14 amino acids. Germline-derived CDR1 and CDR2 are SGDLS and YYNGEE. J was trimmed by 5 bases and V by 2 bases; bases with no gene match: 5. This CDR3 is CASSVRAGVETQYF. CDR3 in DNA: TGTGCCAGCAGCGTCCGAGCGGGAGTCGAGACCCAGTACTTC. The full variable domain, with the rest looked up from reference TRBV9 and TRBJ2-5, is DSGVTQTPKHLITATGQRVTLRCSPRSGDLSVYWYQQSLDQGLQFLIQYYNGEERAKGNILERFSAQQFPDLHSELNLSSLELGDSALYFCASSVRAGVETQYFGPGTRLLVL.

The V call is TRBV5-4, the J call TRBJ1-1; TRBD1 might be the D (5 bases). V was shortened by 3 bases and J by 0 bases, with 15 bases between the two germline ends. Germline-derived CDR1 and CDR2 are SGHNT and YYREEE (reference sequence). This CDR3 contains 16 residues. CDR3 protein: CASSSGGGTLNTEAFF. As DNA, the CDR3 is TGTGCCAGCAGCTCTGGGGGGGGGACCTTGAACACTGAAGCTTTCTTT. Together with reference TRBV5-4 and TRBJ1-1, the CDR3 gives the full variable domain: ETGVTQSPTHLIKTRGQQVTLRCSSQSGHNTVSWYQQALGQGPQFIFQYYREEENGRGNFPPRFSGLQFPNYSSELNVNALELDDSALYLCASSSGGGTLNTEAFFGQGTRLTVV.

This chain uses TRBV6-5 with TRBJ1-5, with 7 bases fitting TRBD1. Germline CDR1 MNHEY, CDR2 SVGAGI. The length of the CDR3 is 14 residues. Trimming cost V 5 bases and J 4 bases; bases outside gene matches: 5. The CDR3 sequence is CASSKTGWNQPQHF. In DNA, the CDR3 is TGTGCCAGCAGTAAGACAGGGTGGAATCAGCCCCAGCATTTT.

This clone appeared once. The V call is TRBV24-1, the J call TRBJ2-1; 12 bases match TRBD2. J was trimmed by 7 bases and V by 4 bases; bases with no gene match: 7. Germline assignment: CDR1 KGHDR and CDR2 SFDVKD. The CDR3 loop spans 16 amino acids. The CDR3 is CATSDPGLAGRNEQFF. For the CDR3, the DNA is TGTGCCACCAGTGACCCCGGACTAGCGGGGCGGAATGAGCAGTTCTTC.

The chain joins TRBV19 to TRBJ1-2; D is uncertain. Germline CDR1 is LNHDA and CDR2 is SQIVND (reference sequence). There are 12 residues in the CDR3. V gave up 5 bases and J gave up 3 bases, with 7 bases separating them. The CDR3 is CASSLRDYGYTF. CDR3 in DNA: TGTGCCAGTAGTCTCCGGGACTATGGCTACACCTTC.

The chain joins TRBV9 to TRBJ1-1; 8 bases match TRBD1. Germline trimming cut 7 bases from V and 2 bases from J; bases unmatched to any gene: 7. Germline CDR1 SGDLS, CDR2 YYNGEE. The CDR3 has 14 amino acids. The CDR3 DNA sequence: TGTGCCAGCGCGATGACAGGGGCAAACACTGAAGCTTTCTTT. Residues: CASAMTGANTEAFF.

The rearrangement links TRBV11-2 to TRBJ1-5, with D unresolved. The CDR3 consists of 13 residues. Looked up from germline, CDR1 is SGHAT and CDR2 is FQNNGV. The V gene lost 0 bases and the J gene lost 4 bases, with 4 bases spanning the gap. The chain's CDR3 is CASSLEENQPQHF. The CDR3 DNA reads TGTGCCAGCAGCTTAGAAGAGAATCAGCCCCAGCATTTT.

V is TRBV12-5 and J is TRBJ2-7; 8 positions match TRBD1. Trimming at V came to 5 bases and at J to 2 bases, leaving 5 bases not matched to a gene. Germline CDR1 LGHNT, CDR2 FRNRAP. CDR3 length: 14 residues. The CDR3 loop is CASGKQGGAYEQYF. DNA for the CDR3: TGTGCTAGTGGTAAACAGGGGGGAGCCTACGAGCAGTACTTC.

The V call is TRBV30, the J call TRBJ1-3; D gene unclear. Trimming took 5 bases from V and 3 from J, leaving 8 bases between them. This CDR3 region has 12 residues. Looked up from germline, CDR1 is GTSNPN and CDR2 is SVGIG (reference sequence). The DNA for the CDR3 is TGTGCCTGGGCTAGTCGTGGAAACACCATATATTTT. Its protein product is CAWASRGNTIYF.

The chain joins TRBV10-1 to TRBJ2-3, with D perhaps matching TRBD2 (5 bases). The CDR3 is 15 amino acids. Deletions cut 3 bases from V and 2 bases from J, with 12 bases between. Germline values: CDR1 WNHNN, CDR2 SYGVQD (reference sequence). The CDR3 DNA is TGCGCCAGCAGTGATGCCGGGAACCCCACAGATACGCAGTATTTT. This sequence encodes CASSDAGNPTDTQYF.

This clone was picked up one time. The chain links TRBV7-2 to TRBJ2-1; possible D gene TRBD2, 5 bases. The ends were cut back, 6 bases at V and 12 bases at J, with 15 bases in the middle. This CDR3 is built from 12 residues. CDR1 is SGHTA and CDR2 is FQGNSA in the germline V gene. The CDR3 loop is CASSLRAFPQFF. CDR3 nucleotide sequence: TGTGCCAGCAGTCTGAGGGCGTTCCCGCAGTTCTTC.

This clone was found a few times. The chain joins TRBV6-5 to TRBJ1-4, with D unclear. The V end was cut by 6 bases, the J end by 8 bases, with 16 bases between. The germline CDR1 and CDR2 sequences are MNHEY and SVGAGI. There are 14 residues in the CDR3. The CDR3 coding sequence is TGTGCCAGCAGCAACAGCCCGCCGGAGGAAAAACTGTTTTTT. It translates to CASSNSPPEEKLFF.

The chain recombines TRBV18 with TRBJ2-5; either TRBD1 or TRBD2 may supply D (5 bases each). The V and J ends lost 2 bases and 5 bases respectively, with 18 bases between them. The CDR3 contains 16 residues. CDR1 and CDR2 (germline): KGHSH, LQKENI. The chain's CDR3 is CASSPKGRVPRETQYF. The CDR3 DNA reads as TGTGCCAGCTCACCAAAGGGGCGGGTGCCCAGGGAGACCCAGTACTTC.

J is TRBJ1-3 and V is TRBV30, with TRBD1 as a possible D gene (5 bases). Per the germline V gene, CDR1 is GTSNPN and CDR2 is SVGIG (reference sequence). This CDR3 comprises 16 residues. V lost 2 bases and J lost 0, with 14 bases in between. The CDR3 DNA reads as TGTGCCTGGAGTATGGTGGGACCAAGCTCTGGAAACACCATATATTTT. It specifies CAWSMVGPSSGNTIYF. The full variable domain, completed using reference TRBV30 and TRBJ1-3, is SQTIHQWPATLVQPVGSPLSLECTVEGTSNPNLYWYRQAAGRGLQLLFYSVGIGQISSEVPQNLSASRPQDRQFILSSKKLLLSDSGFYLCAWSMVGPSSGNTIYFGEGSWLTVV.

The chain recombines TRBV5-4 with TRBJ1-1; D is perhaps TRBD1 (6 bases). The germline CDR1 and CDR2 sequences are SGHNT and YYREEE (reference sequence). CDR3 length: 14 residues. The V gene lost 5 bases and the J gene lost 5 bases, with 16 bases spanning the gap. The CDR3: CASSIQGMGTEAFF. The CDR3 coding sequence is TGTGCCAGCAGTATACAGGGAATGGGGACTGAAGCTTTCTTT.

The chain joins TRBV5-1 to TRBJ2-7, with D perhaps matching TRBD1 (7 bases). The CDR3 is 16 amino acids. Germline V gives CDR1 SGHRS, CDR2 YFSETQ. Trimming stripped 0 bases from V and 7 bases from J, with 20 bases between. CDR3: CASSLARAGGFEEQYF. The DNA of the CDR3 is TGCGCCAGCAGCTTGGCTCGGGCAGGGGGGTTCGAAGAGCAGTACTTC.

The chain combines TRBV2 with TRBJ1-5; D uncertain. Trimming left V 5 bases short and J 2 bases short, with 10 bases between. Germline CDR1 SNHLY, CDR2 FYNNEI. The CDR3 sequence is 14 residues long. CDR3 sequence (DNA): TGTGCCAGCAGTTTATTAATGGGCAATCAGCCCCAGCATTTT. As protein: CASSLLMGNQPQHF.

The chain is built from TRBV18 and TRBJ2-5; D is unclear. The CDR3 is 15 residues long. Per germline, CDR1 KGHSH and CDR2 LQKENI. The germline V and J ends were trimmed by 6 bases and 3 bases, with 17 bases remaining between them. CDR3 in DNA: TGTGCCAGCTCGCCTAGAAAGAACAGAGAAGAGACCCAGTACTTC. Translated, it gives CASSPRKNREETQYF.

The chain has TRBV5-6 and TRBJ1-1, with D possibly being TRBD1 (5 bases). The germline V gene encodes CDR1 SGHDT and CDR2 YYEEEE. Trimming pared 7 bases from V and 4 bases from J, leaving 8 bases between. The CDR3 covers 11 residues. The CDR3 sequence is CASDRGTEAFF. CDR3 DNA sequence: TGTGCCAGCGATAGGGGCACTGAAGCTTTCTTT.

The gene calls are TRBV4-2 and TRBJ2-3, with TRBD2 identical over 9 bases. The CDR3 loop spans 16 amino acids. Germline CDR1 reads LGHNA; CDR2 reads YNFKEQ. The ends lost 0 bases at V and 8 bases at J; junction bases unmatched: 9. DNA for the CDR3: TGTGCCAGCAGCCAAGATGCGCTAGCGGGGACCGGTACGCAGTATTTT. Translation gives CASSQDALAGTGTQYF.

V is TRBV29-1 and J is TRBJ1-5; the D gene is possibly TRBD1 (5 bases). CDR1 is SQVTM and CDR2 is ANQGSEA in the germline V gene. The length of the CDR3 is 11 residues. The V gene lost 6 bases and the J gene lost 7 bases, with 10 bases spanning the gap. CDR3 sequence reads: CSVGTEQPQHF. In DNA, the CDR3 is TGCAGCGTAGGGACTGAACAGCCCCAGCATTTT.

This sequence joins TRBV6-5 and TRBJ1-1; unclear D gene. From germline, CDR1 is MNHEY and CDR2 SVGAGI. Trimming took 1 base from V and 4 from J, leaving 16 bases between them. The CDR3 has 16 residues. CDR3 sequence (DNA): TGTGCCAGCAGTTACTATGGGTCGGAAGTTGTCACTGAAGCTTTCTTT. Amino acids: CASSYYGSEVVTEAFF.

The chain recombines TRBV7-9 with TRBJ1-2; D remains unclear. The CDR3 consists of 15 residues. CDR1 is SEHNR and CDR2 is FQNEAQ in the germline V gene (reference sequence). Trimming left V 2 bases short and J 0 bases short, with 10 bases between. CDR3 DNA sequence: TGTGCCAGCAGCTTAAGGGCAGAGGCTAACTATGGCTACACCTTC. Encoded protein: CASSLRAEANYGYTF.

This clone has just a few counts. This chain joins TRBV18 and TRBJ2-7, with D possibly matching TRBD1 (5 bases). Germline-derived CDR1 and CDR2 are KGHSH and LQKENI. V lost 3 bases, J lost 0 bases, and 18 bases lay in between. The CDR3 is made up of 17 amino acids. CDR3 in amino acids: CASSPPLLTESSYEQYF. The DNA of the CDR3 is TGTGCCAGCTCACCTCCTTTATTGACAGAGAGCTCCTACGAGCAGTACTTC.